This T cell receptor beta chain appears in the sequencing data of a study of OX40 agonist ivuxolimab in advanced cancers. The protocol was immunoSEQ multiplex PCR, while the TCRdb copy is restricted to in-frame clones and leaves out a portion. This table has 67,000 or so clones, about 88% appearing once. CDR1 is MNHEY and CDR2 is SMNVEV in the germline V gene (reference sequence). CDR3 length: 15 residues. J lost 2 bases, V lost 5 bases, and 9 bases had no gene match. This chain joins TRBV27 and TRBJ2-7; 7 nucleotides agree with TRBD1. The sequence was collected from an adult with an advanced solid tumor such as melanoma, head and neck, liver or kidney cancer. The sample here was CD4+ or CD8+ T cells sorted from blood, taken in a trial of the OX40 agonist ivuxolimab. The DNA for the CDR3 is TGTGCCAGCAGTGCGTGGGACAGACCTCCCTACGAGCAGTACTTC. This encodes CASSAWDRPPYEQYF.